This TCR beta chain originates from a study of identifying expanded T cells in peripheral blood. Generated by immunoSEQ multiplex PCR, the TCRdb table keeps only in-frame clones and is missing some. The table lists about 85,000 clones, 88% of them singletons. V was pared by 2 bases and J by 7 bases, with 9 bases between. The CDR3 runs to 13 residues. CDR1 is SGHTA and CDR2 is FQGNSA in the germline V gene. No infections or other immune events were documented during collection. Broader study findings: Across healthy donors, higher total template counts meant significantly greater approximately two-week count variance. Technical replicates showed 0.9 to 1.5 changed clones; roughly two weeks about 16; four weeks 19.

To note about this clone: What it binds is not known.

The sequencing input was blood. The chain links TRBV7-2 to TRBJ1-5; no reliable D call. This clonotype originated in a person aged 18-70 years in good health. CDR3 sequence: CASSLTAGQPQHF. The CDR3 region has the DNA TGTGCCAGCAGCTTAACGGCGGGACAGCCCCAGCATTTT.